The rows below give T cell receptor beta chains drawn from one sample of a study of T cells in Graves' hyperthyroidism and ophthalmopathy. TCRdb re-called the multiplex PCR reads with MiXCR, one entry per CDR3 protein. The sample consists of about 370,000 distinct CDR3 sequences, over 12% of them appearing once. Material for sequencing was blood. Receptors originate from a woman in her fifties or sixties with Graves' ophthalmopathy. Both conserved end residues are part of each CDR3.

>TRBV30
CAWGAGGEDTQYF
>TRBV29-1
CSVGDRGTEAFF
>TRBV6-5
CASSYGGGGSNEQFF
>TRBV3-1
CASSYSDSAQHF
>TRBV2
CASSVVGTEVGTEAFF
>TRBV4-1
CASSQDEDQPQHF
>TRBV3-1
CASSPGQSIAQYF
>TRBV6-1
CASSVTRGGSYNEQFF
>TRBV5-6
CASSFDDRGYTF
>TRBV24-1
CATSDSGIRDNEQFF
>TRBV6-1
CASTQRSSGANVLTF
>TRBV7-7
CAGSLATGDYGYTF
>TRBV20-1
CSAKGLYYEQYF
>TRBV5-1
CASSLQGLAGASEQYF
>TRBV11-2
CASSAGQSTDTQYF
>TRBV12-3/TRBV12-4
CASRSGLAGYNEQFF
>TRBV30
CAWETSGETQYF
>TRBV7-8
CASSFRRDSYEQYF
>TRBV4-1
CASRPGLASEQYF
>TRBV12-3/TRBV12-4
CASSETDRVAGNTIYF
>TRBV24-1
CATSNSPTGELFF
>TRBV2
CASSEVPGRGTDTQYF
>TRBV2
CASSVEGHEQFF
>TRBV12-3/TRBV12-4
CASSLTGPGHFEQFF
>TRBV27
CASSRRAGDQPQHF
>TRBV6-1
CASSEEGAGAGYGYTF
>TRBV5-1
CASSLGQGEETQYF